The next 18 T cell receptor beta chains were all read from a single sample in a study of cytomegalovirus exposure and HLA in healthy donors. PCR employed 60 Vbeta and 13 Jbeta primers. Using immunoSEQ multiplex PCR, the repertoire was profiled, and TCRdb retains in-frame clones only, with some absent. The repertoire holds about 200,000 clones, with around three quarters as singletons. The sample comprised PBMCs. All receptors derive from a woman aged 25-40 years in good health and CMV-seropositive.

There are a few counts of this clone. This chain uses TRBV18 with TRBJ2-3; D is unclear. The V end lost 0 bases, the J end lost 3 bases, and 4 bases lay between the germline ends. The germline V gene has CDR1 KGHSH and CDR2 LQKENI. This CDR3 contains 13 residues. The CDR3 loop is CASSPPNTDTQYF. The DNA for the CDR3 is TGTGCCAGCTCACCACCCAATACAGATACGCAGTATTTT.

The chain recombines TRBV9 with TRBJ2-3; 8 nucleotides align to TRBD2. The J segment lost 2 bases and the V segment lost 6 bases, leaving 11 bases of the junction unmatched. Germline assignment: CDR1 SGDLS and CDR2 YYNGEE. The CDR3 runs 16 residues. The CDR3, as DNA: TGTGCCAGCACGGAAGTAGCGGGAACCTACACAGATACGCAGTATTTT. It is translated as CASTEVAGTYTDTQYF.

The V gene is TRBV5-6, the J gene TRBJ2-7; 7 nucleotides line up with TRBD2. The ends lost 3 bases at V and 4 bases at J; junction bases unmatched: 4. The length of the CDR3 is 13 residues. From germline, CDR1 is SGHDT and CDR2 YYEEEE. CDR3 nucleotide sequence: TGTGCCAGCAGCTGGGGGGGTAATTACGAGCAGTACTTC. This codes for CASSWGGNYEQYF.

The chain employs TRBV28 and TRBJ2-7, with 7 nucleotides matching TRBD2. Germline loops: CDR1 MDHEN, CDR2 SYDVKM. CDR3 size: 16 residues. The ends lost 5 bases at V and 4 bases at J; junction bases unmatched: 14. The chain's CDR3 is CASSPPGGREPYEQYF. The CDR3 DNA follows: TGTGCCAGCAGTCCCCCGGGGGGAAGGGAACCTTACGAGCAGTACTTC.

This clone was counted between two and nine times. The J gene is TRBJ1-6, the V gene TRBV5-8; 8 bases map to TRBD1. V gave up 2 bases and J gave up 10 bases; unmatched junction bases: 11. The CDR3 is 16 residues long. The germline V gene has CDR1 SGHTS and CDR2 YDEGEE. CDR3 bases: TGTGCCAGCAGCTTTCTCCTGCAGGGGGCAGGCTCACCCCTCCACTTT. Its protein product is CASSFLLQGAGSPLHF.

This chain joins TRBV11-2 and TRBJ2-4; D gene ambiguous. Germline CDR1 is SGHAT and CDR2 is FQNNGV. This CDR3 spans 14 amino acids. V lost 5 bases and J lost 4, with 12 bases in between. DNA for the CDR3: TGTGCCAGCAGCAACTGGGCCCTTAAAAACATTCAGTACTTC. Protein sequence: CASSNWALKNIQYF.

The chain has TRBV4-2 and TRBJ2-2; TRBD2 is a possible D gene (6 bases). The CDR3 is 15 residues long. The ends were cut back, 1 base at V and 5 bases at J, with 11 bases in the middle. CDR1 is LGHNA, CDR2 YNFKEQ, per germline. The CDR3 DNA follows: TGTGCCAGCAGCCAAGGGAGGGCCCAAACCGGGGAGCTGTTTTTT. Its translation: CASSQGRAQTGELFF.

This clone came up a few times. The V and J genes are TRBV18 and TRBJ1-1; 7 positions match TRBD1. Germline V gene data show CDR1 as KGHSH and CDR2 as LQKENI. The CDR3 consists of 18 residues. After removal of 1 base from V and 0 bases from J, the junction contained 11 bases not matched to a gene. The CDR3 spells CASSPRTNRGRLNTEAFF. As DNA, the CDR3 is TGTGCCAGCTCACCACGAACTAACAGGGGCCGCTTGAACACTGAAGCTTTCTTT.

This clone came up a few times. The chain carries TRBV6-5 and TRBJ1-1, with D uncertain. Looked up from germline, CDR1 is MNHEY and CDR2 is SVGAGI. This CDR3 spans 11 amino acids. V lost 6 bases and J 8 bases, leaving 10 bases between the germline ends. The CDR3 protein is CASRGGPEAFF. The CDR3 DNA sequence: TGTGCCAGCAGGGGAGGCCCCGAAGCTTTCTTT.

V gene TRBV12-5 combines with J gene TRBJ2-5, with a tentative D call TRBD1 (7 bases). Germline V gives CDR1 LGHNT, CDR2 FRNRAP. Trimming removed 4 bases from V and 7 bases from J, with 13 bases in between. CDR3 size: 13 residues. The CDR3 DNA sequence: TGTGCTAGTGGTTCTGGACAGGAGGGGACCCAGTACTTC. Protein sequence: CASGSGQEGTQYF.

This chain connects TRBV9 to TRBJ2-1; D gene uncertain. Trimming removed 0 bases at V and 0 bases at J, with 7 bases between. CDR1 and CDR2 (germline): SGDLS, YYNGEE. There are 15 residues in the CDR3. In DNA form, the CDR3 reads TGTGCCAGCAGCGTAGCTGATAGCTCCTACAATGAGCAGTTCTTC. This translates into CASSVADSSYNEQFF.

The V gene is TRBV7-9, the J gene TRBJ2-7; perhaps TRBD1 as D (6 bases). The germline V gene encodes CDR1 SEHNR and CDR2 FQNEAQ (reference sequence). V shed 4 bases and J shed 0 bases, with 16 bases lying between them. The CDR3 covers 16 residues. CDR3 protein: CASSSDRTVSSYEQYF. The CDR3 DNA reads as TGTGCCAGCAGCTCCGATCGGACAGTAAGCTCCTACGAGCAGTACTTC.

The chain recombines TRBV30 with TRBJ2-2; D perhaps matches TRBD2 (5 bases). This CDR3 region has 15 residues. In germline, CDR1 is GTSNPN, CDR2 SVGIG (reference sequence). The V end lost 5 bases, the J end lost 4 bases, and 17 bases lay between the germline ends. DNA of the CDR3: TGTGCCTGGGTGACTGAGGGCGCGGCCACCGGGGAGCTGTTTTTT. Protein sequence: CAWVTEGAATGELFF.

V is TRBV6-6 and J is TRBJ1-5, with 8 bases fitting TRBD1. This CDR3 is 12 amino acids long. Germline loops: CDR1 MNHNY, CDR2 SVGAGI (reference sequence). V dropped 6 bases and J dropped 15; count of bases not matched to a gene: 10. Here the CDR3 DNA reads TGTGCCAGCAGCGCAACAGGGGGACTAACGCATTTT. The encoded protein is CASSATGGLTHF.

The chain combines TRBV5-1 with TRBJ2-7; 8 nucleotides line up with TRBD1. The CDR3 runs to 17 residues. CDR1 and CDR2 (germline): SGHRS, YFSETQ. With 3 bases clipped from V and 2 bases from J, the junction kept 13 bases outside the gene matches. This CDR3 is CASSSRARGPLPYEQYF. The CDR3 DNA reads as TGCGCCAGCAGCTCTCGGGCCAGGGGGCCGCTTCCCTACGAGCAGTACTTC.

V usage is TRBV19 and J usage is TRBJ2-7; the match to TRBD2 covers 11 bases. The V segment lost 7 bases and the J segment 3 bases; nucleotides outside the gene matches: 5. CDR3 length: 14 residues. Germline lookup yields CDR1 LNHDA and CDR2 SQIVND (reference sequence). The CDR3 sequence: CASTPGTSGYEQYF. For the CDR3, the DNA is TGTGCCAGTACCCCCGGGACTAGCGGCTACGAGCAGTACTTC.

The CDR3 coding sequence is TGTGCCAGCAGCCCACCTCCGGGACTCGAGGCCTACAATGAGCAGTTCTTC. Translation: CASSPPPGLEAYNEQFF. The chain has TRBV9 and TRBJ2-1; perhaps TRBD2 as D (6 bases). The CDR3 sequence is 17 residues long. Trimming took 4 bases from V and 2 from J, leaving 19 bases between them. Germline CDR1 reads SGDLS; CDR2 reads YYNGEE.

V gene TRBV15 combines with J gene TRBJ2-3; 8 bases match TRBD1. The germline gives CDR1 LNHNV, CDR2 YYDKDF (reference sequence). The CDR3 runs 16 residues. J gave up 7 bases and V 4 bases, and 13 bases lay outside the gene matches. The CDR3 protein is CATSIRQGHEANTQYF. In DNA form, the CDR3 reads TGTGCCACCAGCATTCGACAGGGGCACGAGGCCAATACGCAGTATTTT.